These 13 T cell receptor beta chains were all obtained from the same sample, sequenced in a study of PD-L1 blockade in urothelial cancer. The method was immunoSEQ multiplex PCR; TCRdb's version includes in-frame clones alone and lacks a portion of them. This table has around 56,000 clones, just over 85% appearing once. This specimen consisted of PBMCs, obtained around atezolizumab (anti-PD-L1) treatment. These receptors were taken from a man aged 50-60 years with urothelial cancer.

The J gene is TRBJ1-1, the V gene TRBV5-1; 10 nucleotides match TRBD1. Germline values: CDR1 SGHRS, CDR2 YFSETQ. After removal of 5 bases from V and 1 base from J, the junction contained 2 bases not matched to a gene. The CDR3 covers 14 residues. CDR3 coding DNA: TGCGCCAGCAGGGGGACAGGGGCGAACACTGAAGCTTTCTTT. Translation gives CASRGTGANTEAFF.

V usage is TRBV28 and J usage is TRBJ1-6, with D perhaps TRBD1 (5 bases). In germline, CDR1 is MDHEN, CDR2 SYDVKM. The CDR3 runs 14 residues. Trimming removed 7 bases from V and 5 bases from J, with 12 bases in between. CDR3 residues: CASMRGNDNSPLHF. CDR3 DNA: TGTGCCAGCATGCGGGGGAACGATAATTCACCCCTCCACTTT.

The chain is built from TRBV9 and TRBJ2-3, with 9 bases identical to TRBD1. The germline V gene encodes CDR1 SGDLS and CDR2 YYNGEE. The CDR3 is made up of 15 amino acids. V was clipped by 3 bases and J by 0 bases; unmatched bases: 2. The CDR3 region is CASSAQGASTDTQYF. CDR3 in DNA: TGTGCCAGCAGCGCACAGGGGGCTAGCACAGATACGCAGTATTTT.

This rearrangement joins TRBV14 to TRBJ1-2; D perhaps matches TRBD1 (6 bases). Trimming took off 5 bases at V and 8 bases at J, with 18 bases between the two ends. This CDR3 is built from 14 residues. The germline gives CDR1 SGHDN, CDR2 FVKESK. The CDR3 DNA is TGTGCCAGCAGCTATCAGGGGACCATCTTCGGCTACACCTTC. Translation gives CASSYQGTIFGYTF. Drawing the rest from reference TRBV14 and TRBJ1-2, the complete variable domain is EAGVTQFPSHSVIEKGQTVTLRCDPISGHDNLYWYRRVMGKEIKFLLHFVKESKQDESGMPNNRFLAERTGGTYSTLKVQPAELEDSGVYFCASSYQGTIFGYTFGSGTRLTVV.

This clone was seen a handful of times. The V gene is TRBV5-1, the J gene TRBJ2-7, with 10 positions matching TRBD2. CDR1 is SGHRS, CDR2 YFSETQ, per germline. The CDR3 contains 14 residues. Germline trimming cut 1 base from V and 4 bases from J; bases unmatched to any gene: 2. CDR3 sequence (DNA): TGCGCCAGCAGCTTGACTAGCGGGGCGTACGAGCAGTACTTC. This codes for CASSLTSGAYEQYF.

This sequence joins TRBV5-1 and TRBJ2-5, with 16 bases aligning to TRBD2. This CDR3 is 18 amino acids long. Germline V gene data show CDR1 as SGHRS and CDR2 as YFSETQ. J lost 5 bases, V lost 0 bases, and 7 bases had no gene match. Here the CDR3 reads CASSLARGLAGGQETQYF. The CDR3 DNA sequence: TGCGCCAGCAGCTTGGCCAGGGGACTAGCGGGAGGGCAGGAGACCCAGTACTTC.

This sequence joins TRBV7-2 and TRBJ2-1; D possibly corresponds to TRBD2 (5 bases). V gave up 5 bases and J gave up 5 bases, with 13 bases separating them. Germline V gives CDR1 SGHTA, CDR2 FQGNSA. This CDR3 spans 14 amino acids. The CDR3 DNA reads TGTGCCAGCAGCCCCAGAAACGGGGACAATGAGCAGTTCTTC. This translates into CASSPRNGDNEQFF.

The rearrangement links TRBV2 to TRBJ1-4, with 7 bases matching TRBD1. This CDR3 comprises 15 residues. Germline trimming cut 4 bases from V and 5 bases from J; bases unmatched to any gene: 7. Germline V gene lookup returns CDR1 SNHLY and CDR2 FYNNEI. CDR3 protein: CASSVQQGTNEKLFF. CDR3 coding DNA: TGTGCCAGCAGTGTTCAACAGGGGACAAATGAAAAACTGTTTTTT. Filled out from reference TRBV2 and TRBJ1-4, the complete variable domain reads EPEVTQTPSHQVTQMGQEVILRCVPISNHLYFYWYRQILGQKVEFLVSFYNNEISEKSEIFDDQFSVERPDGSNFTLKIRSTKLEDSAMYFCASSVQQGTNEKLFFGSGTQLSVL.

The chain has TRBV9 and TRBJ2-5, with D possibly matching TRBD1 (6 bases). Trimming took off 4 bases at V and 5 bases at J, with 18 bases between the two ends. Looked up from germline, CDR1 is SGDLS and CDR2 is YYNGEE. The CDR3 sequence is 15 residues long. CDR3 in amino acids: CASSPRDTLFETQYF. CDR3 nucleotide sequence: TGTGCCAGCAGCCCCCGGGACACGTTGTTTGAGACCCAGTACTTC. The variable domain in full, completed from reference TRBV9 and TRBJ2-5, reads DSGVTQTPKHLITATGQRVTLRCSPRSGDLSVYWYQQSLDQGLQFLIQYYNGEERAKGNILERFSAQQFPDLHSELNLSSLELGDSALYFCASSPRDTLFETQYFGPGTRLLVL.

This chain connects TRBV19 to TRBJ1-5; D gene ambiguous. CDR3 size: 15 residues. From germline, CDR1 is LNHDA and CDR2 SQIVND (reference sequence). Trimming cost V 3 bases and J 4 bases, with 13 bases left between them. The CDR3 reads CASSIERAVNQPQHF. Here the CDR3 DNA reads TGTGCCAGTAGTATTGAGCGGGCCGTTAATCAGCCCCAGCATTTT.

This chain joins TRBV5-5 and TRBJ2-2; a weak D match, TRBD2 (6 bases). The CDR3 is made up of 15 amino acids. Germline V gene sequence: CDR1 SGHKS, CDR2 YYEKEE (reference sequence). Deletions cut 5 bases from V and 4 bases from J, with 15 bases between. The CDR3 DNA reads TGTGCCAGCAGACCTCCCCCGGGGGTCACCGGGGAGCTGTTTTTT. Its translation: CASRPPPGVTGELFF.

The chain couples TRBV28 to TRBJ2-7, with D perhaps matching TRBD2 (5 bases). Germline V gene lookup returns CDR1 MDHEN and CDR2 SYDVKM. The CDR3 runs 13 residues. The V gene lost 6 bases and the J gene lost 2 bases, with 11 bases spanning the gap. The CDR3 region is CASSPEGPYEQYF. The CDR3 DNA is TGTGCCAGCAGCCCTGAGGGCCCCTACGAGCAGTACTTC. Full variable domain (outside the CDR3, taken from reference TRBV28 and TRBJ2-7): DVKVTQSSRYLVKRTGEKVFLECVQDMDHENMFWYRQDPGLGLRLIYFSYDVKMKEKGDIPEGYSVSREKKERFSLILESASTNQTSMYLCASSPEGPYEQYFGPGTRLTVT.

The chain is built from TRBV5-1 and TRBJ2-1, with unresolved D. Trimming took 4 bases from V and 6 from J, leaving 11 bases between them. The germline V gene has CDR1 SGHRS and CDR2 YFSETQ. The CDR3 sequence is 13 residues long. The CDR3 DNA sequence: TGCGCCAGCAGCACGGAGATAATCAATGAGCAGTTCTTC. It specifies CASSTEIINEQFF.